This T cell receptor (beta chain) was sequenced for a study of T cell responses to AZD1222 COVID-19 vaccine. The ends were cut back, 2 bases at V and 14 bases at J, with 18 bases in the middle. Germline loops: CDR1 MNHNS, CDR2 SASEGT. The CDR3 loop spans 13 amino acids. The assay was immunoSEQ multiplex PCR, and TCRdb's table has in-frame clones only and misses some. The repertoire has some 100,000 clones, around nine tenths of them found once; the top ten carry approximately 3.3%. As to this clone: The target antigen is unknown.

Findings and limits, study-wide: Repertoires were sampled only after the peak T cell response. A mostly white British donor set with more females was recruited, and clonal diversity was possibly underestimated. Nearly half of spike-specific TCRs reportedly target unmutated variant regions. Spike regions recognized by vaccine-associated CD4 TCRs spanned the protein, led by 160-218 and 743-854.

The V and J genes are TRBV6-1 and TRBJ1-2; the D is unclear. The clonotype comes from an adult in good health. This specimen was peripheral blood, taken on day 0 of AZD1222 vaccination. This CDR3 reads CASSELGSAPGTF. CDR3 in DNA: TGTGCCAGCAGTGAACTCGGTTCCGCCCCGGGAACCTTC.